The T cell receptor beta chain described here comes from a study of blood T cell repertoires in COVID-19 (dated by TCRdb to the early 2020s). Looking at the study overall: Collaborator samples came from the United States, Italy and Spain and covered acute and convalescent phases of COVID-19. Deeply sampled blood TCRbeta repertoires from subjects exposed to, actively infected with, or recovered from COVID-19 were included in the dataset. Where available, HLA class I and class II types were obtained from metadata supplied by the sample provider rather than from assay-based typing. The material from the prospective study consisted of cDNA or gDNA derived from T cells, B-cell-depleted T cells, or PBMCs. A de-identified subject ID, COVID-19 status, age in years and sex were almost always included in the sample metadata. The repertoires were released in a freely available public database meant as a resource for research on the immune response to SARS-CoV-2. The samples were drawn from two sources: the first 160 participants of the ongoing ImmuneRACE study, and 1,000 to 1,500 subjects contributed by 6 global collaborators.

Findings and caveats that apply to the study as a whole: Clinical and demographic metadata were provided uncurated, with the amount varying by source and participant.

Looking up the germline V gene yields CDR1 SGHRS and CDR2 YFSETQ. Deletion took 3 bases off V and 3 bases off J, with a span of 12 bases between the germline ends. Taken from cysteine to phenylalanine, the CDR3 has 14 residues. The only DNA kept is the CDR3, 42 bases in frame from the first base. Notes on this clone: There is no known antigen for this receptor. The sample holds no much larger clone one base away, and base qualities are not on file.

TCRbeta CDR3 regions were amplified from genomic DNA by means of the immunoSEQ Assay, a bias-controlled multiplex PCR. As for how the authors treated the data: Nucleated cell counts per sample were estimated from amplification of reference gene primers within the assay. Sequence reads were collapsed and filtered to measure the absolute abundance of every unique TCRbeta CDR3 rearrangement. For each sample, productive Simpson clonality was calculated as the square root of Simpson's diversity index across productive rearrangements. TCRdb obtained this table from immuneACCESS and retained in-frame rearrangements with V and J assigned. These tables miss some clones; where compared with another copy, unresolved V genes account for less than half of the shortfall, and the remainder is unexplained. V, J and clone size were drawn from that table, and D and trimming were deduced from the DNA. The sample data list roughly 27,000 clones, and roughly 79% of these were observed just once. The ten largest clones add up to roughly 15% of the sample.

The collaborating institutions used their own protocols to collect whole blood in K2EDTA tubes. For TCRbeta analysis, collaborators shipped samples as frozen whole blood, isolated PBMCs, or DNA extracted from either of those sample types. In this chain, TRBV5-1 is recombined with TRBJ1-1; the D gene is perhaps TRBD1, on 5 matching bases. The material sequenced was peripheral blood. This TCR came from an older man with active or convalescent COVID-19. CDR3 sequence: CASSSSGPHTEAFF. Read as DNA, the sequence is TGCGCCAGCAGCTCGTCAGGGCCCCACACTGAAGCTTTCTTT.